This is a list of T cell receptor beta chains from one sample in a study of blood T cell repertoires in COVID-19. Only in-frame clones appear in the TCRdb table, and some are missing; sequencing was by immunoSEQ multiplex PCR. The table shows over 50,000 clones, with 65% to 85% occurring only once. Sequenced: peripheral blood. These receptors all stem from an elderly man with active or convalescent COVID-19. Each CDR3 is given with its conserved first and last residue. The D gene is left open where the match is weak. Only part of the rows carry a size: once, few, many, or a class if the clone is expanded.

DNA	CDR3	size	J	V	D
TGCAGCGTTTCCGTACCTAGCTCTGGAAACACCATATATTTT	CSVSVPSSGNTIYF	few	TRBJ1-3	TRBV29-1	NA
TGTGCCAGTAGTATGAGGCAGGATACGCAGTATTTT	CASSMRQDTQYF	NA	TRBJ2-3	TRBV19	NA
TGTGCCAGCAGCTTAGGCACTAGCGGCCGAGGGGAGCAGTACTTC	CASSLGTSGRGEQYF	NA	TRBJ2-7	TRBV7-6	TRBD2
TGTGCCATACAGGCTAATGAAAAACTGTTTTTT	CAIQANEKLFF	NA	TRBJ1-4	TRBV10-3	NA
TGTGCCAGCAGCTTTGGACAGGCAAATTCTGCCCTCCACTTT	CASSFGQANSALHF	few	TRBJ1-6	TRBV7-9	TRBD1
TGTGCCAGCAGCTTCCCGGGACAAGGGCAAGAGACCCAGTACTTC	CASSFPGQGQETQYF	NA	TRBJ2-5	TRBV7-6	NA
TGTGCCAGCAGCTTGTCCACTCCGAGAACAGATACGCAGTATTTT	CASSLSTPRTDTQYF	NA	TRBJ2-3	TRBV7-2	NA
TGTGCCACCAGTGAACGGACTAGCGGGAGTTATGAGCAGTTCTTC	CATSERTSGSYEQFF	NA	TRBJ2-1	TRBV24-1	TRBD2
TGTGCCAGCTCACCTCTTGGCGGGGGGACATGGGTTGAGCAGTTCTTC	CASSPLGGGTWVEQFF	NA	TRBJ2-1	TRBV18	TRBD2
TGTGCCAGCAGCCAAGAGAGTACAGACTACGAGCAGTACTTC	CASSQESTDYEQYF	few	TRBJ2-7	TRBV4-2	NA
TGTGCCAGCAGGGACAGGGCAGCCTACAATGAGCAGTTCTTC	CASRDRAAYNEQFF	NA	TRBJ2-1	TRBV27	TRBD1